Listed below are T cell receptor beta chains from one sample, sequenced in a study of Ad26.COV2.S vaccination and SARS-CoV-2 variants. Generated by immunoSEQ multiplex PCR, the TCRdb table keeps only in-frame clones and is missing some. The sample yields 350,000 to 500,000 clones, 88% seen once. The sequencing here drew on peripheral blood, taken in a trial of Ad26.COV2.S vaccine versus placebo. The origin of the receptors is a person between 18 and 65 years old who received the Ad26.COV2.S COVID-19 vaccine or a placebo. The CDR3 runs from the conserved cysteine through the conserved F or W. D genes are given only for firm matches. The size entry is marked missing in some rows and otherwise reads once, few, many or a size class.

J gene	D gene	V gene	clone size	CDR3 DNA	CDR3 protein
TRBJ1-4	-	TRBV5-8	-	TGTGCCAGCAGCCGAAGATACGGGACACAAACAACTAATGAAAAACTGTTTTTT	CASSRRYGTQTTNEKLFF
TRBJ1-2	TRBD1	TRBV2	-	TGTGCCAGCAGGGTCCCGGGACAGGGGTACGGCTACACCTTC	CASRVPGQGYGYTF
TRBJ2-3	-	TRBV5-1	-	TGCGCCAGCAGCTCGGCTAGCACAGATACGCAGTATTTT	CASSSASTDTQYF
TRBJ2-5	-	TRBV27	-	TGTGCCAGCATTTTTAGGTCCCTCGCGGAGGGGACGAAGCAAGAGACCCAGTACTTC	CASIFRSLAEGTKQETQYF
TRBJ2-2	-	TRBV5-1	-	TGCGCCAGCAGCGGAGTATCCACCGGGGAGCTGTTTTTT	CASSGVSTGELFF
TRBJ2-2	-	TRBV5-6	-	TGTGCCAGCAGCTCGGGAGTCGGGGAGCTGTTTTTT	CASSSGVGELFF
TRBJ1-2	-	TRBV5-6	-	TGTGCCAGCAGCTTGTTGGGGGAAGGTCTCGGTGGCTACACCTTC	CASSLLGEGLGGYTF
TRBJ2-2	-	TRBV5-5	few	TGTGCCAGCAGCTTGGGGTTCAACACCGGGGAGCTGTTTTTT	CASSLGFNTGELFF
TRBJ2-3	-	TRBV2	-	TGTGCCAGCAGTGAGTGGGGCGGGGGCCTCACAGATACGCAGTATTTT	CASSEWGGGLTDTQYF
TRBJ2-1	TRBD2	TRBV7-7	-	TGTGCCAGCAGCGCGATAGCGGGGGGCTACAATGAGCAGTTCTTC	CASSAIAGGYNEQFF
TRBJ1-2	TRBD1	TRBV9	-	TGTGCCAGCAACGCAACCAGGGGGCGCGATGGCTACACCTTC	CASNATRGRDGYTF
TRBJ1-5	TRBD1	TRBV5-1	once	TGCGCCAGCAGCTCCCAGGGGGGTAGCAATCAGCCCCAGCATTTT	CASSSQGGSNQPQHF
TRBJ2-7	TRBD1	TRBV20-1	-	TGCAGTTCCGGGACAGGGTACGAGCAGTACTTC	CSSGTGYEQYF
TRBJ2-1	TRBD2	TRBV7-2	-	TGTGCCAGCAGCTACGCTTCTAGCGGGGGGGACAATGAGCAGTTCTTC	CASSYASSGGDNEQFF
TRBJ2-7	-	TRBV11-2	-	TGTGCCAGCAGCCTAGGGGCACCCCGGAACGAGCAGTACTTC	CASSLGAPRNEQYF
TRBJ2-7	TRBD2	TRBV27	-	TGTGCCAGCAGGGCTAGCGGGGGGAGGGAGCAGTACTTC	CASRASGGREQYF
TRBJ2-7	-	TRBV6-1	-	TGTGCCAGCAGTGAAGCGTGGAGGGGGCAGTACGAGCAGTACTTC	CASSEAWRGQYEQYF
TRBJ2-7	-	TRBV3-1/TRBV3-2	-	TGTGCCAGCAGCCACCCACGTAGCGAGCAGTACTTC	CASSHPRSEQYF
TRBJ2-7	-	TRBV27	-	TGTGCCAGCAGTTTCCTGGGACTTACGCTGGTGCAGTACTTC	CASSFLGLTLVQYF
TRBJ1-5	-	TRBV21-1	-	TGTGCCAGCAGCAAAGAGGTATCCAAGCCGGGGAGGCATCAGCCCCAGCATTTT	CASSKEVSKPGRHQPQHF
TRBJ2-1	TRBD2	TRBV19	-	TGTGCCAGTAGTAGAAGACTAGCGGGGTACCACAATGAGCAGTTCTTC	CASSRRLAGYHNEQFF
TRBJ2-7	TRBD1	TRBV4-1	-	TGCGCCAGCAGCCAACCGGGACAGGGGGTTTACGAGCAGTACTTC	CASSQPGQGVYEQYF